This is a list of T cell receptor beta chains from one sample in a study of blood T cell repertoires in COVID-19. Assay used: immunoSEQ multiplex PCR; TCRdb lists only in-frame clones, some missing. This sample has 60,000 to 75,000 clones, with approximately 87% found just once. Sequencing used peripheral blood. All receptors derive from a human donor in a cohort sampled during active COVID-19. The CDR3 runs from the conserved cysteine through the conserved F or W. The order of the fields is J gene, D gene, clone size, V gene, CDR3 protein, CDR3 DNA. The D gene is left open where the match is weak. A clone size is listed for some rows: how often the clone was seen (once, few, many), or a class if it is expanded.

TRBJ2-7,TRBD1,.,TRBV27,CASSLDRGILYEQYF,TGTGCCAGCAGTTTGGACAGGGGGATTCTCTACGAGCAGTACTTC
TRBJ2-3,TRBD2,.,TRBV7-9,CASSLGRSGLADEQQYF,TGTGCCAGCAGCTTAGGTCGTTCGGGACTAGCGGACGAACAGCAGTATTTT
TRBJ2-7,.,.,TRBV6-5,CASSYTSSSYEQYF,TGTGCCAGCAGTTACACATCAAGCTCCTACGAGCAGTACTTC
TRBJ2-1,.,.,TRBV9,CASSVGDRLPYNEQFF,TGTGCCAGCAGCGTAGGTGACCGACTCCCCTACAATGAGCAGTTCTTC
TRBJ2-1,TRBD2,once,TRBV10-3,CAIRGTSGGTYNEQFF,TGTGCCATCAGAGGGACTAGCGGGGGGACATACAATGAGCAGTTCTTC
TRBJ2-1,TRBD2,.,TRBV4-1,CASSHDSSGRNEQFF,TGCGCCAGCAGCCATGATTCTAGCGGGAGGAATGAGCAGTTCTTC
TRBJ2-7,TRBD1,.,TRBV5-6,CASSTPTGGPYEQYF,TGTGCCAGCAGCACACCGACAGGGGGTCCCTACGAGCAGTACTTC
TRBJ2-3,TRBD2,.,TRBV7-9,CASSSTPGGPTDTQYF,TGTGCCAGCAGCTCGACTCCGGGGGGGCCAACAGATACGCAGTATTTT
TRBJ2-7,TRBD1,once,TRBV6-5,CASSWDSFSSYEQYF,TGTGCCAGCAGTTGGGACAGCTTCAGCTCCTACGAGCAGTACTTC
TRBJ2-7,TRBD2,.,TRBV10-1,CASSESGRMNEQYF,TGCGCCAGCAGTGAGAGCGGGAGGATGAACGAGCAGTACTTC
TRBJ2-5,.,.,TRBV7-8,CASSLVHRAQKETQYF,TGTGCCAGCAGCTTAGTTCACAGGGCCCAGAAAGAGACCCAGTACTTC
TRBJ2-2,.,.,TRBV7-9,CASSTTGYQHMKNTGELFF,TGTGCCAGCAGCACTACAGGGTACCAACATATGAAGAACACCGGGGAGCTGTTTTTT
TRBJ2-7,TRBD2,once,TRBV7-9,CASSLGASGGPLAYEQYF,TGTGCCAGCAGCTTAGGGGCTAGCGGGGGCCCCCTAGCCTACGAGCAGTACTTC
TRBJ2-5,.,once,TRBV19,CASSSPSRGETQYF,TGTGCCAGTAGTTCCCCGAGTCGGGGGGAGACCCAGTACTTC
TRBJ2-3,.,.,TRBV27,CASSLGGVGDTQYF,TGTGCCAGCAGTTTAGGAGGGGTCGGGGATACGCAGTATTTT
TRBJ1-2,TRBD1,few,TRBV9,CASSTPTGGYTF,TGTGCCAGCAGCACCCCGACAGGGGGCTACACCTTC
TRBJ1-5,TRBD1,.,TRBV12-3/TRBV12-4,CASSGTGNQPQHF,TGTGCCAGCAGTGGGACAGGGAATCAGCCCCAGCATTTT
TRBJ1-2,TRBD1,once,TRBV4-3,CASSQDLDRAYGYTF,TGCGCCAGCAGCCAAGATCTCGACAGGGCCTATGGCTACACCTTC
TRBJ1-2,TRBD1,.,TRBV28,CASRAGQASNYGYTF,TGTGCCAGCAGGGCCGGACAGGCCTCTAACTATGGCTACACCTTC
TRBJ1-1,TRBD1,.,TRBV24-1,CATSDAGQEITEAFF,TGTGCCACCAGTGACGCGGGACAGGAAATAACTGAAGCTTTCTTT
TRBJ2-7,TRBD1,.,TRBV27,CASSSNDRALREQYF,TGTGCCAGCAGTTCCAACGACAGGGCCCTGAGGGAGCAGTACTTC
TRBJ1-6,TRBD1,.,TRBV6-6,CASSYGQDPPSLHF,TGTGCCAGCAGTTATGGACAGGACCCCCCATCCCTCCACTTT
TRBJ1-2,TRBD1,.,TRBV29-1,CSALPQGAENGYTF,TGCAGCGCATTACCCCAGGGGGCGGAAAATGGCTACACCTTC
TRBJ1-1,TRBD1,once,TRBV5-4,CASSAGQGWNGAFF,TGTGCCAGCAGCGCGGGACAGGGTTGGAATGGAGCTTTCTTT
TRBJ1-2,TRBD1,.,TRBV30,CAWSVQGALGYTF,TGTGCCTGGAGTGTACAGGGGGCATTGGGCTACACCTTC
TRBJ2-7,.,.,TRBV18,CASRGSYEQYF,TGTGCCAGCCGGGGCTCCTACGAGCAGTACTTC
TRBJ1-2,.,once,TRBV24-1,CATSHGGYGYTF,TGTGCCACCTCACATGGGGGGTATGGCTACACCTTC
TRBJ1-4,.,.,TRBV5-6,CASSLGTDRRNEKLFF,TGTGCCAGCAGCTTGGGAACCGACAGGCGTAATGAAAAACTGTTTTTT
TRBJ2-1,.,.,TRBV5-4,CASSLAASGQQFF,TGTGCCAGCAGCTTGGCCGCCTCAGGGCAGCAGTTCTTC
TRBJ2-7,TRBD1,.,TRBV5-6,CASSRGQGDSYEQYF,TGTGCCAGCAGCCGGGGACAGGGGGACTCCTACGAGCAGTACTTC
TRBJ2-7,.,.,TRBV9,CASSPTNRDEQYF,TGTGCCAGCAGCCCAACTAACAGGGACGAGCAGTACTTC
TRBJ2-7,TRBD2,few,TRBV10-2,CASRGTGTRVREQYF,TGCGCCAGCCGTGGCACCGGGACTAGAGTGAGGGAGCAGTACTTC
TRBJ1-6,TRBD1,.,TRBV6-6,CASSRPTGRNNSPLHF,TGTGCCAGCAGTCGACCGACAGGGCGGAATAATTCACCCCTCCACTTT
TRBJ2-7,TRBD2,.,TRBV5-1,CASSSSGGPQYEQYF,TGCGCCAGCAGCTCCTCGGGAGGGCCTCAGTACGAGCAGTACTTC
TRBJ2-7,TRBD1,once,TRBV5-1,CASSLGDRGRRDYYEQYF,TGCGCCAGCAGCTTGGGTGACAGGGGGCGGAGGGACTACTACGAGCAGTACTTC
TRBJ2-1,.,once,TRBV19,CASNQGGSSYNEQFF,TGTGCCAGTAACCAGGGCGGAAGCTCCTACAATGAGCAGTTCTTC
TRBJ1-1,.,.,TRBV4-3,CASSQDRPNQGFGAEAFF,TGCGCCAGCAGCCAAGACCGGCCTAATCAGGGGTTTGGCGCTGAAGCTTTCTTT
TRBJ2-3,TRBD2,.,TRBV4-2,CASSPRTSGGYSSTDTQYF,TGTGCCAGCAGCCCCCGGACTAGCGGGGGGTATTCTAGCACAGATACGCAGTATTTT
TRBJ1-1,TRBD1,.,TRBV5-1,CASSTLTGDGTEAFF,TGCGCCAGCAGCACTTTGACAGGGGACGGCACTGAAGCTTTCTTT
TRBJ1-2,.,.,TRBV5-4,CVQGEEANYGYTF,TGTGTCCAGGGCGAAGAGGCTAACTATGGCTACACCTTC
TRBJ2-7,TRBD1,.,TRBV4-3,CASSQDVMPGGPYEQYF,TGCGCCAGCAGCCAAGATGTAATGCCAGGGGGTCCCTACGAGCAGTACTTC